These 3 T cell receptor beta chains share one sample of origin, sequenced in a study of cytomegalovirus exposure and HLA in healthy donors. Both 60 Vbeta primers and 13 Jbeta primers went into the PCR. Using immunoSEQ multiplex PCR, the repertoire was profiled, and TCRdb retains in-frame clones only, with some absent. The data contain 120,000 or so clones, 72% of them singletons. Sequences were obtained from PBMCs. The receptor source for this set is a man younger than 40 in good health and CMV-seronegative.

The count of this clone is one. The V call is TRBV28, the J call TRBJ1-5, with 7 bases that match TRBD1. Germline trimming cut 3 bases from V and 4 bases from J; bases unmatched to any gene: 9. The CDR3 is made up of 16 amino acids. Germline CDR1 and CDR2: MDHEN and SYDVKM. The DNA of the CDR3 is TGTGCCAGCAGTTTGAGACAGGGTTTTATTAATCAGCCCCAGCATTTT. Residues: CASSLRQGFINQPQHF.

This clone appeared once. V gene TRBV6-1 combines with J gene TRBJ1-2; the match to TRBD1 covers 10 bases. V shed 6 bases and J 6 bases; nucleotides not matched to a gene: 10. CDR1 is MNHNS, CDR2 SASEGT, per germline. CDR3 length: 15 amino acids. The CDR3 loop is CASSGAGTGADGYTF. Here the CDR3 DNA reads TGTGCCAGCAGCGGAGCCGGGACAGGGGCGGATGGCTACACCTTC.

The rearrangement uses TRBV9 and TRBJ2-7; 14 bases align to TRBD2. V lost 5 bases to trimming and J lost 3 bases; unmatched junction nucleotides: 7. The germline CDR1 and CDR2 sequences are SGDLS and YYNGEE. The CDR3 has 16 amino acids. This CDR3 is CASSMGGLAGGYEQYF. Written as DNA, the CDR3 is TGTGCCAGCAGTATGGGTGGACTAGCGGGGGGCTACGAGCAGTACTTC. The full variable domain, in which reference TRBV9 and TRBJ2-7 provide the parts outside the CDR3, is DSGVTQTPKHLITATGQRVTLRCSPRSGDLSVYWYQQSLDQGLQFLIQYYNGEERAKGNILERFSAQQFPDLHSELNLSSLELGDSALYFCASSMGGLAGGYEQYFGPGTRLTVT.